This record looks at one T cell receptor beta chain sequence and its context. Its antigen is undetermined. From the 5' RACE reads, TCRdb called clonotypes with MiXCR, one entry per CDR3 protein. The sample consists of approximately 240,000 distinct CDR3 sequences, about an eighth of them appearing once. The sample comes from a study of identical twins. The study, taken as a whole, reports: Potential partial confounding of zero-insertion analyses by invariant MAIT and iNKT cells was noted. Among beta out-of-frame sequences, excess sharing between twins appeared weaker.

CDR3 length equals 14 residues. Germline CDR1 reads SGHVS; CDR2 reads FQNEAQ. V dropped 8 bases and J dropped 3; count of bases not matched to a gene: 9. This receptor was taken from a woman aged 18-29 years in good health. Sequencing input: memory (CD45RO+) T cells sorted from blood. The chain links TRBV7-8 to TRBJ2-7; TRBD1 aligns across 8 bases. The CDR3, as DNA: TGTGCCAGCCGCCGCCGGGACAGGAGCTACGAGCAGTACTTC. Protein: CASRRRDRSYEQYF.